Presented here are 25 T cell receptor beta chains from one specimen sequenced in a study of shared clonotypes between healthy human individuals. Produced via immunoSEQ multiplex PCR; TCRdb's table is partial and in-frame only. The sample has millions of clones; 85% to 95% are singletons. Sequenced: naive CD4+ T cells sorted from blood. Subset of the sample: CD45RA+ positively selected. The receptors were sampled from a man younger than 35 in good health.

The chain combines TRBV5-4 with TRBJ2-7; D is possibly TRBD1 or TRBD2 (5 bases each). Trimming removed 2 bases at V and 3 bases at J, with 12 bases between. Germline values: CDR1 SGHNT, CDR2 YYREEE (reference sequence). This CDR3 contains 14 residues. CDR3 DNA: TGTGCCAGCAGCTTTAGGGGAGTGGGCTACGAGCAGTACTTC. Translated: CASSFRGVGYEQYF. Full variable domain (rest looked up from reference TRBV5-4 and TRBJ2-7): ETGVTQSPTHLIKTRGQQVTLRCSSQSGHNTVSWYQQALGQGPQFIFQYYREEENGRGNFPPRFSGLQFPNYSSELNVNALELDDSALYLCASSFRGVGYEQYFGPGTRLTVT.

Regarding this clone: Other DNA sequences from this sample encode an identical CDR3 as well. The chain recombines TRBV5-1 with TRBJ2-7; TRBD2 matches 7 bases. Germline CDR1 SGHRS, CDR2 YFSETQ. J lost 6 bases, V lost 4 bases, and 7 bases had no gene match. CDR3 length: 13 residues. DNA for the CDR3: TGCGCCAGCAGCCCGGGACCGGGGGGCGAGCAGTACTTC. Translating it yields CASSPGPGGEQYF.

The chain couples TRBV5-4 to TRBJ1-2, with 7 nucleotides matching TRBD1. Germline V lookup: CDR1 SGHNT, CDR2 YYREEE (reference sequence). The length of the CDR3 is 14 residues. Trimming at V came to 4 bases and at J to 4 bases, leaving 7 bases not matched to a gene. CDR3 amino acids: CASSRPGGSYGYTF. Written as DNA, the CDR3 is TGTGCCAGCAGCCGGCCAGGGGGAAGCTATGGCTACACCTTC.

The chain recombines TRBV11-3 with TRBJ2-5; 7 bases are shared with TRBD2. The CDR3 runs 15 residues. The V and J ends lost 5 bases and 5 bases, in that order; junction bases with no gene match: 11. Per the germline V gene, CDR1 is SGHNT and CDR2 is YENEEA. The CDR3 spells CASSPGGDPGETQYF. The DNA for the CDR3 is TGTGCCAGCAGCCCTGGGGGGGACCCCGGGGAGACCCAGTACTTC. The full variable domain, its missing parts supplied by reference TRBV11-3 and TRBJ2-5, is EAGVVQSPRYKIIEKKQPVAFWCNPISGHNTLYWYLQNLGQGPELLIRYENEEAVDDSQLPKDRFSAERLKGVDSTLKIQPAELGDSAVYLCASSPGGDPGETQYFGPGTRLLVL.

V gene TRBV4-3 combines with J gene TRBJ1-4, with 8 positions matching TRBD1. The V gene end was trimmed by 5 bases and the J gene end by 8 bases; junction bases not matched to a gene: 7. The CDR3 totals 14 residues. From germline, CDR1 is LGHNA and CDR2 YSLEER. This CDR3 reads CASSKHGDREKLFF. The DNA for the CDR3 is TGCGCCAGCAGCAAACACGGGGACAGGGAAAAACTGTTTTTT.

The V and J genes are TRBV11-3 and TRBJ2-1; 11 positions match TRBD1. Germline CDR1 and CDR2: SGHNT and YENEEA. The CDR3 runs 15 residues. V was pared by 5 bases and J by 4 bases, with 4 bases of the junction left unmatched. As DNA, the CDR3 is TGTGCCAGCAGCCAGGGACAGGGGGTTTACAATGAGCAGTTCTTC. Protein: CASSQGQGVYNEQFF.

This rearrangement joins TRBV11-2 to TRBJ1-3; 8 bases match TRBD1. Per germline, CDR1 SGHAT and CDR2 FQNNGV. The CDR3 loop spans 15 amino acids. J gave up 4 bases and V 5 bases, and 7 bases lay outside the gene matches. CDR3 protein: CASSPDRGGGNTIYF. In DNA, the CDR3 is TGTGCCAGCAGCCCTGACAGGGGAGGGGGAAACACCATATATTTT.

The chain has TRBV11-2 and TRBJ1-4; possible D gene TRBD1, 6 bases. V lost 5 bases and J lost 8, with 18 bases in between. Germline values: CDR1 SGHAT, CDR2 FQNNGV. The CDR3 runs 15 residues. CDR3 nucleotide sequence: TGTGCCAGCAGCCTCCCGGGCAGGGGAGGAGAAAAACTGTTTTTT. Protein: CASSLPGRGGEKLFF.

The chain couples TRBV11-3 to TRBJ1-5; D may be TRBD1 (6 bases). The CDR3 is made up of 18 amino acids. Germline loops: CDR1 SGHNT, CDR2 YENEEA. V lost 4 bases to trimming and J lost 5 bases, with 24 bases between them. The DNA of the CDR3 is TGTGCCAGCAGCTCCAACTTTTTGATTAGGGACACTCATCAGCCCCAGCATTTT. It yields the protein CASSSNFLIRDTHQPQHF.

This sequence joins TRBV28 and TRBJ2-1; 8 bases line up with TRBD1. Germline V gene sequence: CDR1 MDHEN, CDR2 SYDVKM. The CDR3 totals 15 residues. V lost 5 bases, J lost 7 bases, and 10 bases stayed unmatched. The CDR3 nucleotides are TGTGCCAGCAGTCCCCGGGACAGGCCCATGAATGAGCAGTTCTTC. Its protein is CASSPRDRPMNEQFF.

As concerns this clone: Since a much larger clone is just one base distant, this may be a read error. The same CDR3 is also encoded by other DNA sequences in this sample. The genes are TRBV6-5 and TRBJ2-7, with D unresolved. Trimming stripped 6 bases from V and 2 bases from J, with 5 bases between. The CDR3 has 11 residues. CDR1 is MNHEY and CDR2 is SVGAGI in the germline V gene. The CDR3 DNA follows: TGTGCCAGCAGCAACACCTACGAGCAGTACTTC. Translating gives CASSNTYEQYF.

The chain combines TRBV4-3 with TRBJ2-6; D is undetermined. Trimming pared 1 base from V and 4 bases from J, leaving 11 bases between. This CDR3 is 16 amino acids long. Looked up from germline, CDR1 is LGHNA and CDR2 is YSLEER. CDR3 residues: CASSQGSSGGANVLTF. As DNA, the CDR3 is TGCGCCAGCAGCCAAGGTTCGAGTGGGGGGGCCAACGTCCTGACTTTC.

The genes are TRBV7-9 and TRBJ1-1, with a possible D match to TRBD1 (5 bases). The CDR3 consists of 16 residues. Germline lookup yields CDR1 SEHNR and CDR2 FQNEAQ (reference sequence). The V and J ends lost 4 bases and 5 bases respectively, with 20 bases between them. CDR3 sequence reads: CASSSPVGLSGTEAFF. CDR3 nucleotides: TGTGCCAGCAGCTCCCCCGTGGGGCTCAGTGGTACTGAAGCTTTCTTT.

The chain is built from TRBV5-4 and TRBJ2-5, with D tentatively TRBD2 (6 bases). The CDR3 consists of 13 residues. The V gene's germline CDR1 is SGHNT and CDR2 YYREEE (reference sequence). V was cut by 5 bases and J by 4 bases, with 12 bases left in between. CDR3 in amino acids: CASSSGVGETQYF. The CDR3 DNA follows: TGTGCCAGCAGTTCGGGGGTAGGAGAGACCCAGTACTTC.

CDR3 sequence reads: CASSLSTDRTYGYTF. CDR3 in DNA: TGTGCCAGCTCACTCTCAACGGACAGGACCTATGGCTACACCTTC. The gene calls are TRBV18 and TRBJ1-2; 7 bases line up with TRBD1. The CDR3 totals 15 residues. J gave up 4 bases and V 4 bases, and 9 bases lay outside the gene matches. Germline CDR1 is KGHSH and CDR2 is LQKENI.

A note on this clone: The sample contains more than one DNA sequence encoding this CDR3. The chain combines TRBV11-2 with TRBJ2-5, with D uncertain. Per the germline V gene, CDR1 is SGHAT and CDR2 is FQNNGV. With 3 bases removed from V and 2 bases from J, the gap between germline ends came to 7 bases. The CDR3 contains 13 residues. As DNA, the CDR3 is TGTGCCAGCAGCTTTCTGTGGCAAGAGACCCAGTACTTC. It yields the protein CASSFLWQETQYF. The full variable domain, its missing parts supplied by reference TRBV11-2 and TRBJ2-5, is EAGVAQSPRYKIIEKRQSVAFWCNPISGHATLYWYQQILGQGPKLLIQFQNNGVVDDSQLPKDRFSAERLKGVDSTLKIQPAKLEDSAVYLCASSFLWQETQYFGPGTRLLVL.

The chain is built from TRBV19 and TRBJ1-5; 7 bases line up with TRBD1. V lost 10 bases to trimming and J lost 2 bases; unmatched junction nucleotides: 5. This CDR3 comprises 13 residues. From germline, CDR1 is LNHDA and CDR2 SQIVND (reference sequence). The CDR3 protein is CANKGAGNQPQHF. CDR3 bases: TGTGCCAATAAGGGGGCCGGCAATCAGCCCCAGCATTTT.

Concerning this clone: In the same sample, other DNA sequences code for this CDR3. The CDR3 here is CATSRVNEKLFF. CDR3 bases: TGTGCCACCAGCAGAGTTAATGAAAAACTGTTTTTT. The chain recombines TRBV15 with TRBJ1-4; D is unresolved. Germline CDR1 and CDR2: LNHNV and YYDKDF (reference sequence). Trimming removed 1 base from V and 4 bases from J, with 1 base in between. CDR3 length: 12 amino acids.

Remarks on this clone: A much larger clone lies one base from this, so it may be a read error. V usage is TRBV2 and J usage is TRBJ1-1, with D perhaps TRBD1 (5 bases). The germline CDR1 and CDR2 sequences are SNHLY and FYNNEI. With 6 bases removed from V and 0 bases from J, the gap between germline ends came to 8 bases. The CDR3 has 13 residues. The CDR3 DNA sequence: TGTGCCAGCAGCGCCAGGGTGAACACTGAAGCTTTCTTT. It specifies CASSARVNTEAFF. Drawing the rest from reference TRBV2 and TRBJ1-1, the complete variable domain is EPEVTQTPSHQVTQMGQEVILRCVPISNHLYFYWYRQILGQKVEFLVSFYNNEISEKSEIFDDQFSVERPDGSNFTLKIRSTKLEDSAMYFCASSARVNTEAFFGQGTRLTVV.

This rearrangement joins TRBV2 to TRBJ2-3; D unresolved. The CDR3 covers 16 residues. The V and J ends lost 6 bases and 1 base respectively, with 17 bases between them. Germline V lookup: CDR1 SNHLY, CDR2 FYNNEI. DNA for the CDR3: TGTGCCAGCAGGGCCTTGTTAGAAGAGGGCACAGATACGCAGTATTTT. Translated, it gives CASRALLEEGTDTQYF.

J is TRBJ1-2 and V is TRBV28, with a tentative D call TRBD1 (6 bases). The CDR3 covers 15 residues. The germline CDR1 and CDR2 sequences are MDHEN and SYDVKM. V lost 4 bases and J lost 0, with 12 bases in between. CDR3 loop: CASSYGQFPNYGYTF. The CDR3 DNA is TGTGCCAGCAGTTACGGACAGTTCCCTAACTATGGCTACACCTTC.

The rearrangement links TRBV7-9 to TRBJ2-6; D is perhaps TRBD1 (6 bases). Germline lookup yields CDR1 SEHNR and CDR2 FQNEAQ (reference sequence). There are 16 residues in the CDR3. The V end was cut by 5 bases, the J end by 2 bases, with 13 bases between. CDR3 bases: TGTGCCAGCAGCCCTACAGGGTTGACTGGGGCCAACGTCCTGACTTTC. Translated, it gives CASSPTGLTGANVLTF.

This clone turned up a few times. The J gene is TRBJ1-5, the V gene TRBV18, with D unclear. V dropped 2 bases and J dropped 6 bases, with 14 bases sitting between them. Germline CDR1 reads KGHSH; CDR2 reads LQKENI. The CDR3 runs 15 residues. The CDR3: CASSPTTVTGQPQHF. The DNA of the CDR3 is TGTGCCAGCTCACCAACCACAGTGACGGGTCAGCCCCAGCATTTT.

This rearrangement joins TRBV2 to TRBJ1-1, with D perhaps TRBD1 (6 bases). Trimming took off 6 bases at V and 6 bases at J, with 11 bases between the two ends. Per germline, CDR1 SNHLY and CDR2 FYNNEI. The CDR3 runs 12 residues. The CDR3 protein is CASREDSPEAFF. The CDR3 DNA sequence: TGTGCCAGCAGGGAGGACAGCCCTGAAGCTTTCTTT.

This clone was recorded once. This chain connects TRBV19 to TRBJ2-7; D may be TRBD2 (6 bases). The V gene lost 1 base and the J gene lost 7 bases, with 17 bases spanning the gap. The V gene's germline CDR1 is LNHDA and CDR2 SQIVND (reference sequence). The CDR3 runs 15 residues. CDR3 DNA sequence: TGTGCCAGTAGTATAGGGGGACTGTCTCCAGGGGAGCAGTACTTC. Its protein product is CASSIGGLSPGEQYF.